This section outlines one T cell receptor (beta chain) sequence together with its context. From around 3,300 ng of total RNA, each TCR library was prepared. TCRdb reprocessed the 5' RACE reads and reports one entry per CDR3 protein, with no DNA. Its table records about 440,000 distinct CDR3 sequences. The sample belongs to a study of monozygotic twins with inflammatory bowel disease. Looked up from germline, CDR1 is MNHNS and CDR2 is SASEGT. The CDR3 consists of 13 residues. The TCR comes from a human donor with ulcerative colitis or Crohn's disease, or a healthy co-twin of an affected twin (not recorded which). Sequenced: blood. The chain uses TRBV6-1 and TRBJ2-7; TCRdb indicates TRBD1, and absent DNA this call remains unverified. This chain's CDR3 is CASRRQEIYEQYF.